This TCR beta chain was identified in a study of cytomegalovirus exposure and HLA in healthy donors. General study findings and limits: Trimming of TCR beta V- and J-genes showed a link, identified in a later analysis, to a missense DCLRE1C variant.

Losses at the gene ends were 0 bases for V and 2 bases for J; bases not matched to a gene: 8. Germline V gene lookup returns CDR1 LGHNA and CDR2 YSLEER. This CDR3 has 17 residues. Regarding this clone: The target antigen is unknown.

PCR employed 60 Vbeta and 13 Jbeta primers. TCRdb keeps only in-frame clones here, not all; method: immunoSEQ multiplex PCR. The table has 75,000 to 90,000 clones, approximately 79% seen once. Sequencing used PBMCs. The TCR originated in a human donor in good health. The rearrangement uses TRBV4-3 and TRBJ2-7; 9 nucleotides line up with TRBD1. The CDR3 nucleotides are TGCGCCAGCAGCCAAGATCTCGGGACAGGGAATACCTACGAGCAGTACTTC. This encodes CASSQDLGTGNTYEQYF.